This section outlines one T cell receptor (beta chain) sequence together with its context. The sample belongs to a study of blood T cell repertoires in COVID-19. Across the whole study: T cells, B-cell-depleted T cells, or PBMCs provided the cDNA or gDNA that served as material.

In germline, CDR1 is GTSNPN, CDR2 SVGIG (reference sequence). The CDR3 has 13 residues. The V segment lost 2 bases and the J segment 4 bases; nucleotides outside the gene matches: 4. In the original analysis: Estimated nucleated cell counts came from reference gene primer amplification. Clones were read by immunoSEQ multiplex PCR, and TCRdb kept only the in-frame ones, dropping some. The V and J calls and clone size are taken from that table; D and trimming were inferred from the DNA. The sample has about 250,000 clones, 86% seen once. The specimen sequenced was peripheral blood. The gene calls are TRBV30 and TRBJ2-5; 7 bases line up with TRBD1. The source is an elderly woman with COVID-19, enrolled during active disease. CDR3 sequence: CAWSRGRVETQYF. The CDR3 coding sequence is TGTGCCTGGAGTAGGGGGCGCGTAGAGACCCAGTACTTC.